These T cell receptor beta chains were read from a single sample in a study of OX40 agonist ivuxolimab in advanced cancers. Using immunoSEQ multiplex PCR, the repertoire was profiled, and TCRdb retains in-frame clones only, with some absent. The data hold around 64,000 clones, with less than 90% observed a single time. The sample was CD4+ or CD8+ T cells sorted from blood, taken in a trial of the OX40 agonist ivuxolimab. The source of these receptors is an adult with an advanced solid tumor such as melanoma, head and neck, liver or kidney cancer. Each CDR3 is given with its conserved first and last residue. The D gene is left open where the match is weak. Clone size is not always given. Where it is, it says once, few, many or a class for expanded clones.

V gene: TRBV23-1
J gene: TRBJ1-4
D gene: .
clone size: .
CDR3 DNA: TGCGCCAGCAGTCCGGGACTCCCTAATGAAAAACTGTTTTTT
CDR3 protein: CASSPGLPNEKLFF

V gene: TRBV5-1
J gene: TRBJ2-7
D gene: .
clone size: .
CDR3 DNA: TGCGCCAGCAGCGTAGACACCGCCTACGAGCAGTACTTC
CDR3 protein: CASSVDTAYEQYF

V gene: TRBV6-5
J gene: TRBJ2-7
D gene: .
clone size: .
CDR3 DNA: TGTGCCAGCCAGCGAGGGAGCTCCTACGAGCAGTACTTC
CDR3 protein: CASQRGSSYEQYF

V gene: TRBV28
J gene: TRBJ1-1
D gene: .
clone size: .
CDR3 DNA: TGTGCCAGCAGATTCCCAAGAACCGAAGCTTTCTTT
CDR3 protein: CASRFPRTEAFF

V gene: TRBV11-3
J gene: TRBJ2-5
D gene: .
clone size: .
CDR3 DNA: TGTGCCAGCAGCTTAGGCGGGTCCCTCTCGGAAGAGACCCAGTACTTC
CDR3 protein: CASSLGGSLSEETQYF

V gene: TRBV11-2
J gene: TRBJ2-7
D gene: TRBD2
clone size: .
CDR3 DNA: TGTGCCAGCAGCTTAGCCCGCGGACTAGCCTACGAGCAGTACTTC
CDR3 protein: CASSLARGLAYEQYF

V gene: TRBV28
J gene: TRBJ2-1
D gene: TRBD2
clone size: .
CDR3 DNA: TGTGCCAGCAGGTTAGCGGGGCCGGGATACAATGAGCAGTTCTTC
CDR3 protein: CASRLAGPGYNEQFF

V gene: TRBV7-9
J gene: TRBJ1-3
D gene: TRBD1
clone size: .
CDR3 DNA: TGTGCCAGCAGCTCCAGACAGGGGGCAGGTGGAAACACCATATATTTT
CDR3 protein: CASSSRQGAGGNTIYF

V gene: TRBV10-3
J gene: TRBJ1-1
D gene: .
clone size: .
CDR3 DNA: TGTGCCATCAGTGAGTCGCAACTTAACACTGAAGCTTTCTTT
CDR3 protein: CAISESQLNTEAFF

V gene: TRBV7-2
J gene: TRBJ1-2
D gene: TRBD1
clone size: .
CDR3 DNA: TGTGCCAGCAGCCTCGACAGGGGAAGCTACACCTTC
CDR3 protein: CASSLDRGSYTF

V gene: TRBV7-9
J gene: TRBJ1-1
D gene: TRBD1
clone size: once
CDR3 DNA: TGTGCCAGCAGCGAACAGGGGGCACACACTGAAGCTTTCTTT
CDR3 protein: CASSEQGAHTEAFF

V gene: TRBV5-5
J gene: TRBJ1-1
D gene: .
clone size: .
CDR3 DNA: TGTGCCAGCAGGGGTTTAGGGAACACTGAAGCTTTCTTT
CDR3 protein: CASRGLGNTEAFF

V gene: TRBV6-6
J gene: TRBJ2-2
D gene: .
clone size: .
CDR3 DNA: TGTGCCAGCAGTTCTCCGGGGCTAACCGGGGAGCTGTTTTTT
CDR3 protein: CASSSPGLTGELFF

V gene: TRBV7-9
J gene: TRBJ2-1
D gene: TRBD2
clone size: .
CDR3 DNA: TGTGCCAGCAGCTTAGCCCTGGCGGGAGTTTACAATGAGCAGTTCTTC
CDR3 protein: CASSLALAGVYNEQFF

V gene: TRBV27
J gene: TRBJ1-4
D gene: .
clone size: .
CDR3 DNA: TGTGCCAGCAGTTTTAGCGGGGTGAATGAAAAACTGTTTTTT
CDR3 protein: CASSFSGVNEKLFF

V gene: TRBV6-5
J gene: TRBJ1-2
D gene: .
clone size: .
CDR3 DNA: TGTGCCAGCAGTCCGTTCGGCGGGGGCTACACCTTC
CDR3 protein: CASSPFGGGYTF

V gene: TRBV28
J gene: TRBJ1-2
D gene: .
clone size: once
CDR3 DNA: TGTGCCAGCAATCCAGGCGACCGATACTATGGCTACACCTTC
CDR3 protein: CASNPGDRYYGYTF

V gene: TRBV5-1
J gene: TRBJ2-3
D gene: .
clone size: .
CDR3 DNA: TGCGCCAGCAGCTTGGCAATGACGGCCTCTGCCACAGATACGCAGTATTTT
CDR3 protein: CASSLAMTASATDTQYF

V gene: TRBV4-2
J gene: TRBJ2-1
D gene: TRBD1
clone size: .
CDR3 DNA: TGTGCCAGCAGCCAAGAGTCGGGGACAGGGCAGTTCTTC
CDR3 protein: CASSQESGTGQFF

V gene: TRBV7-3
J gene: TRBJ2-7
D gene: .
clone size: .
CDR3 DNA: TGTGCCAGCAGCTTAACTCCCCCTCCCAGCGAGCAGTACTTC
CDR3 protein: CASSLTPPPSEQYF

V gene: TRBV5-1
J gene: TRBJ2-7
D gene: TRBD1
clone size: .
CDR3 DNA: TGCGCCAGCAGCTTGATGCAGGGGGCCTACGAGCAGTACTTC
CDR3 protein: CASSLMQGAYEQYF

V gene: TRBV20-1
J gene: TRBJ2-5
D gene: .
clone size: .
CDR3 DNA: TGCAGTGCTCTCATACAAGAGACCCAGTACTTC
CDR3 protein: CSALIQETQYF

V gene: TRBV28
J gene: TRBJ2-5
D gene: TRBD2
clone size: .
CDR3 DNA: TGTGCCAGCAGTCGTAGCGGGGGGGCCGGGGAAGAGACCCAGTACTTC
CDR3 protein: CASSRSGGAGEETQYF

V gene: TRBV29-1
J gene: TRBJ1-2
D gene: .
clone size: .
CDR3 DNA: TGCAGCGTTGAAGTCGGCGTCAGGCGGTACACCTTC
CDR3 protein: CSVEVGVRRYTF

V gene: TRBV27
J gene: TRBJ2-7
D gene: .
clone size: .
CDR3 DNA: TGTGCCAGCAGGCAGGGACGCGAGCAGTACTTC
CDR3 protein: CASRQGREQYF

V gene: TRBV28
J gene: TRBJ2-1
D gene: .
clone size: .
CDR3 DNA: TGTGCCAGCAGTTTCTTAGCGTGGCAATGGAATGAGCAGTTCTTC
CDR3 protein: CASSFLAWQWNEQFF

V gene: TRBV5-4
J gene: TRBJ2-5
D gene: .
clone size: .
CDR3 DNA: TGTGCCAGCAGCGCAGGGGGGCGCGGAAAAGGAGAGACCCAGTACTTC
CDR3 protein: CASSAGGRGKGETQYF

V gene: TRBV19
J gene: TRBJ1-1
D gene: .
clone size: .
CDR3 DNA: TGTGCCAGTAGTATAGCGGGACCGAACACTGAAGCTTTCTTT
CDR3 protein: CASSIAGPNTEAFF

V gene: TRBV7-2
J gene: TRBJ2-7
D gene: .
clone size: .
CDR3 DNA: TGTGCCAGCAGCTTAGGCCGGTACTCCTACGAGCAGTACTTC
CDR3 protein: CASSLGRYSYEQYF

V gene: TRBV7-9
J gene: TRBJ2-7
D gene: .
clone size: .
CDR3 DNA: TGTGCCAGCACCCAAGGAGGCCACTACGAGCAGTACTTC
CDR3 protein: CASTQGGHYEQYF

V gene: TRBV7-3
J gene: TRBJ1-1
D gene: .
clone size: .
CDR3 DNA: TGTGCCAGCAGCTCACGGGGTAAGGGCACTGAAGCTTTCTTT
CDR3 protein: CASSSRGKGTEAFF

V gene: TRBV7-8
J gene: TRBJ1-1
D gene: .
clone size: few
CDR3 DNA: TGTGCCAGCAGCCACCGGGCAGGGGCCGGACCTGAAGCTTTCTTT
CDR3 protein: CASSHRAGAGPEAFF

V gene: TRBV5-1
J gene: TRBJ1-2
D gene: .
clone size: once
CDR3 DNA: TGCGCCAGCCGGGGAGGTGGAGCTAACTATGGCTACACCTTC
CDR3 protein: CASRGGGANYGYTF

V gene: TRBV2
J gene: TRBJ1-5
D gene: .
clone size: .
CDR3 DNA: TGTGCCAGTAAAACCACCTGGGGAGGCCAGCCCCAGCATTTT
CDR3 protein: CASKTTWGGQPQHF

V gene: TRBV5-4
J gene: TRBJ1-2
D gene: TRBD1
clone size: large
CDR3 DNA: TGTGCCAGCAGCTTGAGGGGACAGGGAAACTATGGCTACACCTTC
CDR3 protein: CASSLRGQGNYGYTF

V gene: TRBV6-5
J gene: TRBJ2-7
D gene: TRBD2
clone size: .
CDR3 DNA: TGTGCCAGCAGTTACGTCGGGGACTACTACGAGCAGTACTTC
CDR3 protein: CASSYVGDYYEQYF